The source of this T cell receptor beta chain is a study of control samples from healthy donors and cancer patients. Germline lookup yields CDR1 SGHRS and CDR2 YFSETQ. Trimming shortened V by 3 bases and J by 4 bases, and 19 bases separated the two germline ends. This CDR3 spans 16 amino acids. Profiling relied on immunoSEQ multiplex PCR, and the TCRdb table lists in-frame clones only, not all of them. The sample includes around 150,000 clones, approximately 91% of them seen just once. Source material: blood. This chain connects TRBV5-1 to TRBJ2-5, with D possibly being TRBD2 (6 bases). The receptor was isolated from a man aged 25 to 40 in good health. CDR3 bases: TGCGCCAGCAGCTCGAACGGGGGAGGAATGCGAGAGACCCAGTACTTC. Amino acid sequence: CASSSNGGGMRETQYF.